This T cell receptor (beta chain) is drawn from a study of T cell changes during pregnancy in multiple sclerosis. Sequencing used immunoSEQ multiplex PCR; TCRdb keeps in-frame clones, though not all of them. The table has roughly 70,000 clones, roughly nine tenths seen once; the top ten hold around 3%. After removal of 6 bases from V and 7 bases from J, the junction contained 12 bases not matched to a gene. This CDR3 contains 16 residues. The V gene's germline CDR1 is SGHAT and CDR2 FQNNGV. This clonotype originated in a female donor with multiple sclerosis, enrolled in a pregnancy study. The input for sequencing was peripheral blood, taken before pregnancy. V is TRBV11-2 and J is TRBJ2-1; TRBD1 agrees at 10 bases. The CDR3 region has the DNA TGTGCCAGCAGTCTCCCCCCGGGACAGGGGTGGAATGAGCAGTTCTTC. It translates to CASSLPPGQGWNEQFF.